The present entry profiles one T cell receptor (beta chain) with its context. Its antigen is not known. This sample was included in a study of shared clonotypes between healthy human individuals. At the level of the study: Per donor, three plates held CD4 naive cells, three held CD4 memory, two held CD8 naive and one held CD8 memory. Study findings and constraints: The study found approximately 5% of naive CD4 clonotypes shared across four donors.

Clones were sequenced by immunoSEQ multiplex PCR, and TCRdb holds only the in-frame ones, with some missing. Found here are some 900,000 clones, roughly 72% of them singletons; the top ten hold around 1.5%. Germline CDR1 MNHNS, CDR2 SASEGT. This CDR3 has 17 amino acids. Trimming pared 3 bases from V and 0 bases from J, leaving 12 bases between. Negatively enriched CD4+ T cells were divided by CD45RA into naive and memory. The clonotype was recovered from a young man in good health. The genes are TRBV6-1 and TRBJ2-6; perhaps TRBD1 as D (5 bases). Sequences were obtained from memory CD4+ T cells sorted from blood. Subset here: CD45RA-negative fraction. The CDR3 coding sequence is TGTGCCAGCAGTGAGCAGGGTCCTAGCTCTGGGGCCAACGTCCTGACTTTC. Protein: CASSEQGPSSGANVLTF.